A selection of T cell receptor beta chains follows, all from one sample in a study of blood T cell repertoires in COVID-19. The table came from immunoSEQ multiplex PCR; TCRdb's copy has only in-frame clones and leaves some out. The table has roughly 400,000 clones, nearly 90% seen once. The specimen sequenced was PBMCs or T cells enriched from blood (not recorded which). The receptors derive from a woman in her late teens or twenties who had been exposed to COVID-19. Each CDR3 is given with its conserved first and last residue. The D gene is left open where the match is weak. Part of the rows lack a size; the others show once, few, many or a class for expanded clones.

clone_size: -; j_call: TRBJ2-1; d_call: -; v_call: TRBV7-6; cdr3_aa: CASSPGNPKPQSSYNEQFF; cdr3_nt: TGTGCCAGCAGCCCAGGTAACCCGAAACCTCAGAGCTCCTACAATGAGCAGTTCTTC
clone_size: -; j_call: TRBJ1-1; d_call: TRBD1; v_call: TRBV10-1; cdr3_aa: CASSNQGVNTEAFF; cdr3_nt: TGCGCCAGCAGCAACCAGGGGGTGAACACTGAAGCTTTCTTT
clone_size: medium-sized; j_call: TRBJ1-1; d_call: -; v_call: TRBV19; cdr3_aa: CASSSPGGLKNTEAFF; cdr3_nt: TGTGCCAGTAGTTCCCCTGGAGGGCTGAAGAACACTGAAGCTTTCTTT
clone_size: -; j_call: TRBJ1-3; d_call: -; v_call: TRBV28; cdr3_aa: CASSLFQDSGNTIYF; cdr3_nt: TGTGCCAGCAGTTTATTCCAGGACTCTGGAAACACCATATATTTT
clone_size: few; j_call: TRBJ1-2; d_call: -; v_call: TRBV18; cdr3_aa: CASSRPNYGYTF; cdr3_nt: TGTGCCAGCTCACGGCCTAACTATGGCTACACCTTC
clone_size: -; j_call: TRBJ2-7; d_call: TRBD1; v_call: TRBV18; cdr3_aa: CASSPPVDRGYEQYF; cdr3_nt: TGTGCCAGCTCACCACCGGTGGACAGGGGATACGAGCAGTACTTC
clone_size: -; j_call: TRBJ1-1; d_call: -; v_call: TRBV29-1; cdr3_aa: CSVSTAAVTEAFF; cdr3_nt: TGCAGCGTTTCTACCGCGGCGGTCACTGAAGCTTTCTTT
clone_size: -; j_call: TRBJ1-2; d_call: -; v_call: TRBV9; cdr3_aa: CASSAHTGSVDGYTF; cdr3_nt: TGTGCCAGCAGCGCCCACACAGGGTCCGTCGATGGCTACACCTTC
clone_size: -; j_call: TRBJ2-2; d_call: -; v_call: TRBV24-1; cdr3_aa: CATSDTPIIAGGFTGELFF; cdr3_nt: TGTGCCACCAGTGACACCCCGATAATCGCCGGGGGATTCACCGGGGAGCTGTTTTTT
clone_size: -; j_call: TRBJ2-2; d_call: TRBD1; v_call: TRBV19; cdr3_aa: CASSLNRGRDTGELFF; cdr3_nt: TGTGCCAGTAGCCTCAATAGGGGGCGTGACACCGGGGAGCTGTTTTTT
clone_size: -; j_call: TRBJ2-7; d_call: TRBD2; v_call: TRBV30; cdr3_aa: CAWSSLAGSYEQYF; cdr3_nt: TGTGCCTGGAGTTCCCTAGCGGGGTCCTACGAGCAGTACTTC
clone_size: -; j_call: TRBJ2-5; d_call: TRBD2; v_call: TRBV5-4; cdr3_aa: CASSLALGGTGETQYF; cdr3_nt: TGTGCCAGCAGCTTGGCCCTGGGGGGGACCGGAGAGACCCAGTACTTC
clone_size: -; j_call: TRBJ2-7; d_call: -; v_call: TRBV7-9; cdr3_aa: CASSLDVGGEQYF; cdr3_nt: TGTGCCAGCAGCTTAGATGTAGGGGGCGAGCAGTACTTC
clone_size: -; j_call: TRBJ2-1; d_call: TRBD2; v_call: TRBV15; cdr3_aa: CATSSPLGLADNEQFF; cdr3_nt: TGTGCCACCAGCAGCCCTCTCGGGCTAGCGGACAATGAGCAGTTCTTC
clone_size: -; j_call: TRBJ2-5; d_call: TRBD1; v_call: TRBV11-3; cdr3_aa: CASSLNRGLEETQYF; cdr3_nt: TGTGCCAGCAGCCTAAACAGGGGGCTCGAAGAGACCCAGTACTTC
clone_size: -; j_call: TRBJ2-3; d_call: TRBD1; v_call: TRBV11-1; cdr3_aa: CASSSGTGHTDTQYF; cdr3_nt: TGTGCCAGCAGCTCCGGGACAGGGCACACAGATACGCAGTATTTT
clone_size: -; j_call: TRBJ2-1; d_call: -; v_call: TRBV18; cdr3_aa: CASRSWQSGDNYNEQFF; cdr3_nt: TGTGCCAGCCGCTCCTGGCAAAGCGGGGACAATTACAATGAGCAGTTCTTC
clone_size: -; j_call: TRBJ2-1; d_call: -; v_call: TRBV27; cdr3_aa: CASSPTGSLEVNEQFF; cdr3_nt: TGTGCCAGCAGTCCTACAGGTTCCCTTGAGGTAAATGAGCAGTTCTTC
clone_size: -; j_call: TRBJ1-1; d_call: -; v_call: TRBV15; cdr3_aa: CATKDRLNTEAFF; cdr3_nt: TGTGCCACGAAAGACAGACTGAACACTGAAGCTTTCTTT
clone_size: -; j_call: TRBJ2-7; d_call: TRBD1; v_call: TRBV27; cdr3_aa: CASSIGTGGRNEQYF; cdr3_nt: TGTGCCAGCAGTATCGGGACAGGGGGCAGAAACGAGCAGTACTTC
clone_size: -; j_call: TRBJ2-2; d_call: TRBD1; v_call: TRBV6-5; cdr3_aa: CASSYSDRVPTGELFF; cdr3_nt: TGTGCCAGCAGTTACTCGGACAGGGTTCCCACCGGGGAGCTGTTTTTT
clone_size: -; j_call: TRBJ1-4; d_call: -; v_call: TRBV5-1; cdr3_aa: CASREGRVNEKLFF; cdr3_nt: TGCGCCAGCAGGGAAGGGAGAGTAAATGAAAAACTGTTTTTT
clone_size: -; j_call: TRBJ2-7; d_call: -; v_call: TRBV28; cdr3_aa: CASSFASWSREQYF; cdr3_nt: TGTGCCAGCAGTTTTGCCTCATGGTCGCGGGAGCAGTACTTC
clone_size: -; j_call: TRBJ2-7; d_call: -; v_call: TRBV28; cdr3_aa: CASSSPYRREQYF; cdr3_nt: TGTGCCAGCAGTTCCCCGTACAGGCGCGAGCAGTACTTC
clone_size: -; j_call: TRBJ2-7; d_call: TRBD1; v_call: TRBV19; cdr3_aa: CATGTGVNEQYF; cdr3_nt: TGTGCCACCGGGACAGGGGTAAACGAGCAGTACTTC
clone_size: -; j_call: TRBJ2-5; d_call: TRBD2; v_call: TRBV28; cdr3_aa: CASGLAGGRGETQYF; cdr3_nt: TGTGCCAGCGGTCTAGCGGGGGGGCGCGGTGAGACCCAGTACTTC
clone_size: -; j_call: TRBJ2-7; d_call: TRBD1; v_call: TRBV7-7; cdr3_aa: CASSLGDRGLYEQYF; cdr3_nt: TGTGCTAGCAGCTTAGGGGACAGGGGTCTTTACGAGCAGTACTTC
clone_size: -; j_call: TRBJ2-1; d_call: TRBD1; v_call: TRBV15; cdr3_aa: CATSTDTLGQGVSNEQFF; cdr3_nt: TGTGCCACCAGCACGGATACACTCGGACAGGGAGTAAGCAATGAGCAGTTCTTC
clone_size: once; j_call: TRBJ2-7; d_call: -; v_call: TRBV21-1; cdr3_aa: CASSKADRVGSYEQYF; cdr3_nt: TGTGCCAGCAGCAAAGCAGACAGGGTGGGGTCCTACGAGCAGTACTTC
clone_size: -; j_call: TRBJ2-1; d_call: TRBD2; v_call: TRBV18; cdr3_aa: CASSQPGLAGGNYNEQFF; cdr3_nt: TGTGCCAGCTCACAGCCGGGACTAGCGGGAGGAAACTACAATGAGCAGTTCTTC
clone_size: -; j_call: TRBJ2-1; d_call: -; v_call: TRBV27; cdr3_aa: CASSITKTGYNEQFF; cdr3_nt: TGTGCCAGCAGCATCACGAAGACAGGTTACAATGAGCAGTTCTTC
clone_size: -; j_call: TRBJ2-7; d_call: -; v_call: TRBV28; cdr3_aa: CASSLSPGAISYEQYF; cdr3_nt: TGTGCCAGCAGTTTATCCCCAGGGGCCATTTCCTACGAGCAGTACTTC
clone_size: -; j_call: TRBJ1-6; d_call: -; v_call: TRBV19; cdr3_aa: CASSIQGYNSPLHF; cdr3_nt: TGTGCCAGTAGTATACAGGGGTACAATTCACCCCTCCACTTT
clone_size: -; j_call: TRBJ2-1; d_call: TRBD2; v_call: TRBV7-2; cdr3_aa: CASSLKRGLVHVEQFF; cdr3_nt: TGTGCCAGCAGCTTAAAACGCGGACTAGTTCATGTGGAGCAGTTCTTC
clone_size: -; j_call: TRBJ1-1; d_call: -; v_call: TRBV6-5; cdr3_aa: CASSYEGYTEAFF; cdr3_nt: TGTGCCAGCAGTTACGAGGGATACACTGAAGCTTTCTTT
clone_size: few; j_call: TRBJ2-1; d_call: -; v_call: TRBV9; cdr3_aa: CASSVGSNNEQFF; cdr3_nt: TGTGCCAGCAGCGTAGGAAGCAACAATGAGCAGTTCTTC
clone_size: -; j_call: TRBJ1-2; d_call: TRBD1; v_call: TRBV29-1; cdr3_aa: CSVGQGEFGYTF; cdr3_nt: TGCAGCGTTGGACAGGGAGAGTTTGGCTACACCTTC
clone_size: -; j_call: TRBJ2-3; d_call: TRBD2; v_call: TRBV11-2; cdr3_aa: CASSSGGDADTQYF; cdr3_nt: TGTGCCAGCAGCTCCGGGGGGGATGCAGATACGCAGTATTTT
clone_size: -; j_call: TRBJ2-7; d_call: -; v_call: TRBV7-9; cdr3_aa: CASSFWEGGGEQYF; cdr3_nt: TGTGCCAGCAGCTTCTGGGAGGGGGGAGGCGAGCAGTACTTC
clone_size: -; j_call: TRBJ2-1; d_call: -; v_call: TRBV5-4; cdr3_aa: CASSLWAGSYNEQFF; cdr3_nt: TGTGCCAGCAGCTTGTGGGCAGGCTCCTACAATGAGCAGTTCTTC
clone_size: -; j_call: TRBJ1-1; d_call: -; v_call: TRBV7-2; cdr3_aa: CASSLDPRNTEAFF; cdr3_nt: TGTGCCAGCAGCTTAGACCCCAGGAACACTGAAGCTTTCTTT
clone_size: -; j_call: TRBJ1-1; d_call: -; v_call: TRBV27; cdr3_aa: CASSLKRANTEAFF; cdr3_nt: TGTGCCAGCAGCCTGAAGCGGGCTAACACTGAAGCTTTCTTT
clone_size: few; j_call: TRBJ2-7; d_call: TRBD2; v_call: TRBV7-6; cdr3_aa: CASSLGSSGARGEQYF; cdr3_nt: TGTGCCAGCAGCTTAGGATCTAGCGGGGCCCGGGGCGAGCAGTACTTC